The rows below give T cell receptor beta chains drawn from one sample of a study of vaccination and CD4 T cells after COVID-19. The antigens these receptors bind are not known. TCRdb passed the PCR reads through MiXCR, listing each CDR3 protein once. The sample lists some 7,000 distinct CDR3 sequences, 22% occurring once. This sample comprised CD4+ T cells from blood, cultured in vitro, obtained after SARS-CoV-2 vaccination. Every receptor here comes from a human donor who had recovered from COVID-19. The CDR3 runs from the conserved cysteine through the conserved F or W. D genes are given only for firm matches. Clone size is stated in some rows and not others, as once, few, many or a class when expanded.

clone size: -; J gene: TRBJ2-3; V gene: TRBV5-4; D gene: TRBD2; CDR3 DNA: TGTGCCACCTCTACGGGGGGGCGGACGCAGTATTTT; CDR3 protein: CATSTGGRTQYF
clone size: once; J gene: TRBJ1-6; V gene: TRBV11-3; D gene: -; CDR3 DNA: TGTGCCAGCAGCTTAGAGGATAGGTTGGATAATTCACCCCTCCACTTT; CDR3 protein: CASSLEDRLDNSPLHF
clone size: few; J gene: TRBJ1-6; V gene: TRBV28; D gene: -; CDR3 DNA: TGTGCCAGCAGTTCCTCACAGAGCTCCTATAATTCACCCCTCCACTTT; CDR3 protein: CASSSSQSSYNSPLHF
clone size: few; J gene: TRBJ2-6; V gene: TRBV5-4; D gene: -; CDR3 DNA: TGTGCCAGCACCGGGACTCCAGGCTCTGGGGCCAACGTCCTGACTTTC; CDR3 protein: CASTGTPGSGANVLTF
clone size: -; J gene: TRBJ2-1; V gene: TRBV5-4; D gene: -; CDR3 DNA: TGTGCCAGCAGCCCCAATCTGGACAGATCCTACAATGAGCAGTTCTTC; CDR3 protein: CASSPNLDRSYNEQFF
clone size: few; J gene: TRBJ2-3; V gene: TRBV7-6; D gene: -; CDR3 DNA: TGTGCCAGCAGCTTAAACCCATCTAGCACAGATACGCAGTATTTT; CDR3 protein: CASSLNPSSTDTQYF
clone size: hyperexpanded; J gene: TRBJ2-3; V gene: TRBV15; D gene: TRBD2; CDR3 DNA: TGTGCCACCAGCAGAGATGGGACTAGGGGAAAGGGGGCAGATACGCAGTATTTT; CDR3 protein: CATSRDGTRGKGADTQYF
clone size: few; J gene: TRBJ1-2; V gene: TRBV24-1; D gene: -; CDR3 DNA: TGTGCCACCAGTGATTTTAAGGACTATGGCTACACCTTC; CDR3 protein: CATSDFKDYGYTF
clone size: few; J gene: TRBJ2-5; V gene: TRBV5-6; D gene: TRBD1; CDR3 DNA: TGTGCCAGCAGCGGAACCGGGACAGGGGGCGAGACCCAGTACTTC; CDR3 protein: CASSGTGTGGETQYF
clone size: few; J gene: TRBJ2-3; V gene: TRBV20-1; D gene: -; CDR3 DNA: TGCAGTGCTCTTCCCGGATCCGGGCCGCTGAATTTT; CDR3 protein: CSALPGSGPLNF
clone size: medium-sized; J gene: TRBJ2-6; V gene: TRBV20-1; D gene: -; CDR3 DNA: TGCAGTGCTAGATTGGGAGGATACTCTGGGGCCAACGTCCTGACTTTC; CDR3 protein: CSARLGGYSGANVLTF
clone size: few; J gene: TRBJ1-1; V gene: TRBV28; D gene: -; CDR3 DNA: TGTGCCAGCAGTATCCGGGCTGAAGCTTTCTTT; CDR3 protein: CASSIRAEAFF
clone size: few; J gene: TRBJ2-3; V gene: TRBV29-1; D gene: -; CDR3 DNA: TGCAGCGTCGCTATAGAAGATACGCAGTATTTT; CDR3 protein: CSVAIEDTQYF
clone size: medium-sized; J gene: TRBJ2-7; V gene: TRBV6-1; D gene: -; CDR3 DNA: TGTGCCAGCAGCCGGGGAACCTACGAGCAGTACTTC; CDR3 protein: CASSRGTYEQYF
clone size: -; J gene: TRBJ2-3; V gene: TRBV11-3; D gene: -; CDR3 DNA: TGTGCCAGCAGCTTATCCAGATCCATAGATACGCAGTATTTT; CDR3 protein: CASSLSRSIDTQYF
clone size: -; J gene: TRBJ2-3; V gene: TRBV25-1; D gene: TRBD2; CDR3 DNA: TGTGCCAGCACCCGAGCGGGGGACTACACAGATACGCAGTATTTT; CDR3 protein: CASTRAGDYTDTQYF
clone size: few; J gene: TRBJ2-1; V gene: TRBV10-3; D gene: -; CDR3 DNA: TGTGCCATCCAGGGGACGGACAATGAGCAGTTCTTC; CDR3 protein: CAIQGTDNEQFF
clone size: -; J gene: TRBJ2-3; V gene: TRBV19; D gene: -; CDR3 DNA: TGTGCCAGTAGGGGATGGGGGCAGCCCACAGATACGCAGTATTTT; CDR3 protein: CASRGWGQPTDTQYF
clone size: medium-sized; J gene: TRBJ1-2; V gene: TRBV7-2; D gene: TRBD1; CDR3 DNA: TGTGCCAGCGGACGGGACAGGGACTATGGCTACACCTTC; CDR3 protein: CASGRDRDYGYTF
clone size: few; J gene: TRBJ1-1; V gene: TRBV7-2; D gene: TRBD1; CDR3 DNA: TGTGCCAGCAGGCCCGGGACAGGGGTAACTGAAGCTTTCTTT; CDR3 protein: CASRPGTGVTEAFF
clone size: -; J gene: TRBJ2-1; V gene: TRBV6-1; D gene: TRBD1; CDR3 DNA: TGTGCCAGCAGCTATTGGACAGGTTTCTCGCGGAGTGAGCAGTTCTTC; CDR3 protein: CASSYWTGFSRSEQFF
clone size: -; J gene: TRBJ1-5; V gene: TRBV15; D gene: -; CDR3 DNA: TGTGCCACCAGCAGAGATCAGGGATCCCTTGTTGGTCAGCCCCAGCATTTT; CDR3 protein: CATSRDQGSLVGQPQHF
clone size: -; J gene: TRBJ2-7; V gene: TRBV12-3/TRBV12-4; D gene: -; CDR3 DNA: TGTGCCAGCACCTTGGGGGGTTGGCAGTACTTC; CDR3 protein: CASTLGGWQYF
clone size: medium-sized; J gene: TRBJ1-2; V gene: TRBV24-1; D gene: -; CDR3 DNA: TGTGCCACCAGTTCAGGGTATGGCGGCTACACCTTC; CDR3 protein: CATSSGYGGYTF
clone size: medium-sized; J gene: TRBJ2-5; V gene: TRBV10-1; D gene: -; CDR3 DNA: TGCGCCAGCAGTGTAGGAGAGACCCAGTACTTC; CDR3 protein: CASSVGETQYF
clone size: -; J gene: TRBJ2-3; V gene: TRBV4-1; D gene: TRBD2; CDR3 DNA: TGCGCCAGCAGCCGGGGACTAGCTAGCACAGATACGCAGTATTTT; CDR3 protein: CASSRGLASTDTQYF
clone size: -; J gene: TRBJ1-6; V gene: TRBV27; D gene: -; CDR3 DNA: TGTGCCAGCAGTTTACGTGATAATTCACCCCTCCACTTT; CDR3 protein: CASSLRDNSPLHF
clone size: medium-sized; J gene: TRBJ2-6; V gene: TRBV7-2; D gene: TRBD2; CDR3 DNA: TGTGCCAGCAGCCGTAGCGGGAGATCAAGTGGGGCCAACGTCCTGACTTTC; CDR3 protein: CASSRSGRSSGANVLTF
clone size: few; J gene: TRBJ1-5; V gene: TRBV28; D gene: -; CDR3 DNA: TGTGCCAGCAGTACCCCTTACACAGGTTGGAGTCAGCCCCAGCATTTT; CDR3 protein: CASSTPYTGWSQPQHF
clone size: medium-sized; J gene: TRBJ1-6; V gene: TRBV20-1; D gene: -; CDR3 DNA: TGCAGTGCCGAGGGGGGGGCAGGGTCACCCCTCCACTTT; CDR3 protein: CSAEGGAGSPLHF
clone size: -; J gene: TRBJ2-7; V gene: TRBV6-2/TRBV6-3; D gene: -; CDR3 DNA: TGTGCCAGCAGTTCCAACCCCGGGACAAGGTCCAACGAGCAGTACTTC; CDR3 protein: CASSSNPGTRSNEQYF
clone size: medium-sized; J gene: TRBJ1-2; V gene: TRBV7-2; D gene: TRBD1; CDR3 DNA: TGTGCCAGCAGCTTAGGCAGGGGGCTCACGTATGGCTACACCTTC; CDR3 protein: CASSLGRGLTYGYTF
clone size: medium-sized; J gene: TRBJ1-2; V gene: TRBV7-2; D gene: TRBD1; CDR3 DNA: TGTGCCAGCAGCTCAAGTCGACAGGGCGGCTACACCTTC; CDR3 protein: CASSSSRQGGYTF
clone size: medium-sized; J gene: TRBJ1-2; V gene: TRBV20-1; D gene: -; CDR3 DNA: TGCAGTGCTAGTAGGGTAGTCTATGGCTACACCTTC; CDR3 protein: CSASRVVYGYTF
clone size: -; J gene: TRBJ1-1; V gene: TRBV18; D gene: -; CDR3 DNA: TGTGCCAGCTCACCACCGAAGGGACTAACGAACACTGAAGCTTTCTTT; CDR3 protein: CASSPPKGLTNTEAFF
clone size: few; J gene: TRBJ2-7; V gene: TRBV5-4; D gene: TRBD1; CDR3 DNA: TGTGCCAGCAGCCTAGGGGCTGGACAGGGGGCCGGGTACTTC; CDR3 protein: CASSLGAGQGAGYF
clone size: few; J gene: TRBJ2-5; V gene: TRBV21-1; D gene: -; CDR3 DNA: TGTGCCAGCAGCACCCAGCTGAACAGGGGGCAACGGGAAGAGACCCAGTACTTC; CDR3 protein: CASSTQLNRGQREETQYF
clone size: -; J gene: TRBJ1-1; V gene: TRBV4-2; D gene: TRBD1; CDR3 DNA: TGTGCCAGCAGCCAAGATCTCGGGGTAGGACAGGGGGCAAGGTGGAACACTGAAGCTTTCTTT; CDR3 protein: CASSQDLGVGQGARWNTEAFF
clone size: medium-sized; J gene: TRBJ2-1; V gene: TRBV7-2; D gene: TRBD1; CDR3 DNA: TGTGCCAGCAGCCTCGGACAGGACAATGAGCAGTTCTTC; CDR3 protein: CASSLGQDNEQFF
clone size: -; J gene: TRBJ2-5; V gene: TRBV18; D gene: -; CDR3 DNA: TGTGCCAGCTCACCACCGGGACAACAAGAGACCCAGTACTTC; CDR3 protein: CASSPPGQQETQYF
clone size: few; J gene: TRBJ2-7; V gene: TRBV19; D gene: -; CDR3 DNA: TGTGCCAGTAGTATAGCGGGGATTACCTACGAGCAGTACTTC; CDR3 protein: CASSIAGITYEQYF
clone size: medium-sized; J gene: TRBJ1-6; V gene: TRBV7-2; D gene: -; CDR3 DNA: TGTGCCAGCAGCTTATTCGGGCCCTCTAATTCACCCCTCCACTTT; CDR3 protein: CASSLFGPSNSPLHF
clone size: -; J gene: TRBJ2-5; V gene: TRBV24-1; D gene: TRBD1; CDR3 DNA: TGTGCCACCAGACTTCACGCAACGAGGACAGGGCTTGGGGGAGAGACCCAGTACTTC; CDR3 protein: CATRLHATRTGLGGETQYF
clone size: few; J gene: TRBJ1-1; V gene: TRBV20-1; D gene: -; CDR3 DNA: TGCAGTGCTAGAGATACAGGGTATGACACTGAAGCTTTCTTT; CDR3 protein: CSARDTGYDTEAFF
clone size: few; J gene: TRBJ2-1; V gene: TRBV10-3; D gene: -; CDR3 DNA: TGTGCCATCAGTGATAGGATAGGGGAATACAATGAGCAGTTCTTC; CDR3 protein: CAISDRIGEYNEQFF
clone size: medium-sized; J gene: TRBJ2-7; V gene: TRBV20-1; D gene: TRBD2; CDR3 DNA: TGCAGTGCTAGCGGGCGGGAGAGCTCCTACGAGCAGTACTTC; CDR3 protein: CSASGRESSYEQYF